The 14 T cell receptor beta chains presented below share a single source sample, sequenced in a study of T cell clonality in common variable immunodeficiency. The protocol was immunoSEQ multiplex PCR, while the TCRdb copy is restricted to in-frame clones and leaves out a portion. The profile covers 50,000 to 60,000 clones, none occurring a single time. The sequenced material came from peripheral blood mononuclear cells. These receptors were collected from a person aged 18 to 75 in good health.

This clone came up a few times. The DNA ends 3 residues before the CDR3 does, and the rest of the CDR3 is filled in from the germline J gene. Other DNA sequences of this sample code for an identical CDR3. This rearrangement joins TRBV6-2 or TRBV6-3 to TRBJ1-5; 9 bases fit TRBD1. This CDR3 comprises 17 residues. Germline CDR1 and CDR2: MNHEY and SVGEGT. The V and J ends lost 6 bases and 0 bases, in that order; junction bases with no gene match: 9. The sequenced CDR3 bases are TGTGCCAGCAGCCCTGGGACAGGGAGGTATAGCAATCAGCCC. It is translated as CASSPGTGRYSNQP. The complete CDR3 reads CASSPGTGRYSNQPQHF.

With regard to this clone: The sequenced fragment ends 3 residues before the CDR3 boundary, so the rest is inferred from the germline J gene. The chain links TRBV11-2 to TRBJ2-4; D not resolved. Germline CDR1 SGHAT, CDR2 FQNNGV. V was trimmed by 0 bases and J by 7 bases, leaving 4 bases between them. The CDR3 is 12 amino acids. The DNA read from the CDR3 is TGTGCCAGCAGCTTAGATCTCAACATT. Translation gives CASSLDLNI. The entire CDR3 sequence reads CASSLDLNIQYF.

This clone was observed at least ten times. The read stops 3 residues short of the end of the CDR3; the missing end is completed from the germline J gene. J is TRBJ2-3 and V is TRBV6-2 or TRBV6-3; tentative D call: TRBD2 (5 bases). Germline lookup yields CDR1 MNHEY and CDR2 SVGEGT. The CDR3 runs 15 residues. Trimming removed 7 bases from V and 1 base from J, with 15 bases in between. CDR3 residues: CASTGFKVGTDTQYF. The sequenced part of the CDR3 DNA is TGTGCCAGCACGGGGTTCAAGGTGGGCACAGATACG.

This clone has a count of ten or more. The CDR3 goes on 3 residues after the read ends, and that part is filled in from the germline J gene. The chain is built from TRBV6-2 or TRBV6-3 and TRBJ2-3; D unresolved. V lost 0 bases, J lost 2 bases, and 12 bases lay in between. Looked up from germline, CDR1 is MNHEY and CDR2 is SVGEGT. The CDR3 is made up of 16 amino acids. CDR3 sequence: CASSYSGPSPTDTQYF. The CDR3 bases that were read are TGTGCCAGCAGTTACTCAGGCCCTTCGCCCACAGATACG.

This clone occurred many times. Read sequence stops 3 residues before the CDR3 end, and the germline J gene provides the missing end. The chain combines TRBV6-2 or TRBV6-3 with TRBJ2-7; 7 bases are a match to TRBD1. V shed 7 bases, J shed 0 bases, and the junction held 3 bases outside the gene matches. The CDR3 has 13 residues. The germline gives CDR1 MNHEY, CDR2 SVGEGT. The part of the CDR3 DNA that was read is TGTGCCAGCAAGGGACAGTTCTCCTACGAG. Translating gives CASKGQFSYE. The full CDR3 sequence reads CASKGQFSYEQYF.

This clone was counted ten times or more. The DNA ends 3 residues before the CDR3 does, and the rest of the CDR3 is filled in from the germline J gene. J is TRBJ2-2 and V is TRBV10-1, with D possibly being TRBD2 (5 bases). Germline assignment: CDR1 WNHNN and CDR2 SYGVQD (reference sequence). Trimming removed 3 bases at V and 0 bases at J, with 8 bases between. This CDR3 has 15 residues. This chain's CDR3 is CASSDGETNTGELFF. CDR3 DNA, as far as it was read: TGCGCCAGCAGTGACGGGGAGACGAACACCGGGGAG.

This clone was recorded many times. The missing CDR3 end, 3 residues past where the read stops, is filled in from the germline J gene. The chain employs TRBV2 and TRBJ1-2; maybe TRBD1 (5 bases). This CDR3 contains 15 residues. Trimming stripped 2 bases from V and 2 bases from J, with 12 bases between. Germline assignment: CDR1 SNHLY and CDR2 FYNNEI. The CDR3 bases that were read are TGTGCCAGCAGTGAAACCGGGACTCGAAACTATGGC. It translates to CASSETGTRNYG. The CDR3 as a whole reads CASSETGTRNYGYTF.

This clone occurred many times. The CDR3 end is not reached by the read, which stops 3 residues before it; the germline J gene fills it in. The chain joins TRBV20-1 to TRBJ1-2; TRBD1 might be the D (6 bases). V gave up 5 bases and J gave up 4 bases, with 14 bases separating them. CDR3 size: 13 residues. Germline V gives CDR1 DFQATT, CDR2 SNEGSKA (reference sequence). The DNA read from the CDR3 is TGCAGTGCTGGCCGGACGGACAGCTATGGC. Protein: CSAGRTDSYG. The entire CDR3 reads CSAGRTDSYGYTF.

This clone was counted at least ten times. From the germline J gene comes the end of the CDR3, since the read stops 3 residues before it. This rearrangement joins TRBV20-1 to TRBJ2-2; weak D call: TRBD1 (6 bases). Trimming stripped 5 bases from V and 0 bases from J, with 10 bases between. The CDR3 has 14 amino acids. Germline V gene lookup returns CDR1 DFQATT and CDR2 SNEGSKA (reference sequence). The covered CDR3 bases are TGCAGTGCTTGGGGGCAAACGAACACCGGGGAG. It is translated as CSAWGQTNTGE. The entire CDR3 reads CSAWGQTNTGELFF.

This clone was seen ten or more times. The read stops 3 residues short of the end of the CDR3; the missing end is completed from the germline J gene. The chain uses TRBV7-9 and TRBJ2-7; D is unclear. Germline loops: CDR1 SEHNR, CDR2 FQNEAQ (reference sequence). Trimming shortened V by 0 bases and J by 5 bases, and 5 bases separated the two germline ends. The CDR3 has 12 residues. The CDR3 DNA, read in part, is TGTGCCAGCAGCTTAGCCTCGGACGAG. This encodes CASSLASDE. The whole CDR3 is CASSLASDEQYF.

This clone was seen at least ten times. The read ends 3 residues shy of where the CDR3 ends; the end is completed using the germline J gene. J is TRBJ2-3 and V is TRBV6-2 or TRBV6-3; 10 bases map to TRBD1. Germline CDR1 and CDR2: MNHEY and SVGEGT. Unmatched junction bases numbered 5, after V lost 6 bases and J lost 2 bases. This CDR3 has 15 residues. The CDR3 protein is CASRRQGADTDTQYF. CDR3 DNA (partial): TGTGCCAGCAGAAGACAGGGGGCTGACACAGATACG.

This clone was seen at least ten times. Mismatch with germline at one junction end may stem from a read error. CDR3 DNA (partial): TGCGCCAGCAGCCAAGACCCGGCGGGTAATGAAAAA. Its translation is CASSQDPAGNEK. The whole CDR3 region reads CASSQDPAGNEKLFF. The chain employs TRBV4-2 and TRBJ1-4, with D hard to call. Sequencing ends 3 residues short of the CDR3 end; the germline J gene provides the rest. Per the germline V gene, CDR1 is LGHNA and CDR2 is YNFKEQ. The CDR3 extends over 15 amino acids.

The table lists this clone with a few counts. The CDR3 end falls 3 residues outside the read, so it is completed with the germline J gene. The V and J genes are TRBV19 and TRBJ2-3; unclear D gene. Deletions cut 3 bases from V and 4 bases from J, with 8 bases between. The CDR3 consists of 13 residues. The germline CDR1 and CDR2 sequences are LNHDA and SQIVND (reference sequence). The CDR3 loop reads CASSILVADTQYF. CDR3 DNA, as far as it was read: TGTGCCAGTAGTATTCTAGTCGCAGATACG. Based on the CDR3 plus reference TRBV19 and TRBJ2-3, the full variable domain is DGGITQSPKYLFRKEGQNVTLSCEQNLNHDAMYWYRQDPGQGLRLIYYSQIVNDFQKGDIAEGYSVSREKKESFPLTVTSAQKNPTAFYLCASSILVADTQYFGPGTRLTVL.

This clone was observed many times. CDR3 DNA, as far as it was read: TGTGCCAGTAGGGACCGGGACTTGGGTGGGGATACG. Amino acid sequence: CASRDRDLGGDT. The CDR3 in its entirety is CASRDRDLGGDTQYF. The V gene is TRBV19, the J gene TRBJ2-3; a possible D gene is TRBD2 (6 bases). The missing CDR3 end, 3 residues past where the read stops, is filled in from the germline J gene. Germline V lookup: CDR1 LNHDA, CDR2 SQIVND (reference sequence). V shed 6 bases and J shed 6 bases, with 19 bases lying between them. The CDR3 loop spans 15 amino acids.